A selection of T cell receptor beta chains follows, all from one sample in a study of regulatory T cells in long-lasting Graves disease. One entry per CDR3 protein, called by TCRdb with MiXCR from the multiplex PCR reads. The sample contains approximately 300,000 distinct CDR3 sequences, 18% of which appear only once. The sequenced sample was peripheral blood mononuclear cells (PBMCs), obtained at new diagnosis, from a patient treated with antithyroid drugs. These receptors were collected from a female donor with Graves disease. Each CDR3 is given with its conserved first and last residue. A D gene is named only where the DNA matches it firmly. Part of the rows lack a size; the others show once, few, many or a class for expanded clones.

>TRBV10-3|NA|TRBJ2-6|TRBD2
CAIGVAGGLGASVLAF
TGTGCCATCGGAGTAGCGGGAGGGCTTGGGGCCAGCGTCCTGGCTTTC
>TRBV5-1|few|TRBJ2-1|TRBD2
CASSLRLAGGPYNEQFF
TGCGCCAGCAGCCTTAGACTAGCGGGAGGACCCTACAATGAGCAGTTCTTC
>TRBV10-2|NA|TRBJ2-1|NA
CASSEIGRRDNEQFF
TGCGCCAGCAGTGAGATAGGGCGCAGGGACAATGAGCAGTTCTTC
>TRBV12-3/TRBV12-4|many|TRBJ2-7|NA
CASSSPPGEISLTQYF
TGTGCCAGCAGTTCCCCCCCCGGGGAGATCTCACTGACGCAGTACTTC
>TRBV12-3/TRBV12-4|many|TRBJ2-7|NA
CASSLGLGEQYF
TGTGCCAGCAGTTTAGGTCTTGGCGAGCAGTACTTC
>TRBV6-1|many|TRBJ1-3|NA
CASILDQSSGNTIYF
TGTGCCAGCATCCTCGACCAAAGCTCTGGAAACACCATATATTTT
>TRBV28|many|TRBJ1-5|TRBD1
CASSPGQGFLGPQHF
TGTGCCAGCAGTCCAGGACAGGGTTTTTTAGGGCCCCAGCATTTT
>TRBV12-3/TRBV12-4|few|TRBJ2-1|NA
CASRWRDEQFF
TGTGCCAGCAGATGGCGCGATGAGCAGTTCTTC
>TRBV12-3/TRBV12-4|NA|TRBJ1-1|NA
CASILVGTEAFF
TGTGCCAGCATCCTGGTAGGCACTGAAGCTTTCTTT
>TRBV12-3/TRBV12-4|few|TRBJ1-2|NA
CASSLLKAYGYTF
TGTGCCAGCAGTTTATTAAAAGCCTATGGCTACACCTTC
>TRBV6-5|few|TRBJ1-5|NA
CASSYSGTRGSNQPQHF
TGTGCCAGCAGTTACTCAGGGACGAGGGGGAGCAATCAGCCCCAGCATTTT
>TRBV27|many|TRBJ2-3|NA
CASSSASASTDTQYF
TGTGCCAGCAGTTCCGCTAGCGCTAGCACAGATACGCAGTATTTT
>TRBV28|many|TRBJ1-4|TRBD1
CASSHGDRRNEKLFF
TGTGCCAGCAGTCACGGGGACAGGCGTAATGAAAAACTGTTTTTT
>TRBV12-3/TRBV12-4|many|TRBJ2-2|NA
CASSHPGKDTGELFF
TGTGCCAGCAGTCATCCCGGGAAGGATACCGGGGAGCTGTTTTTT
>TRBV24-1|NA|TRBJ2-2|NA
CATSDSVGNTGELFF
TGTGCCACCAGTGATTCGGTGGGGAACACCGGGGAGCTGTTTTTT
>TRBV18|many|TRBJ2-1|NA
CASSRDKNEQFF
TGTGCCAGCTCACGGGACAAAAATGAGCAGTTCTTC
>TRBV2|many|TRBJ1-1|NA
CASSESQGRRANTEAFF
TGTGCCAGCAGTGAAAGTCAGGGGAGGAGGGCGAACACTGAAGCTTTCTTT
>TRBV12-3/TRBV12-4|many|TRBJ2-1|TRBD2
CASSLDRLAEYNEQFF
TGTGCCAGCAGTTTGGATAGACTAGCGGAGTACAATGAGCAGTTCTTC
>TRBV19|NA|TRBJ1-5|NA
CASRTEGTRNQPQHF
TGTGCCAGTAGGACCGAGGGGACTCGCAATCAGCCCCAGCATTTT
>TRBV19|many|TRBJ2-4|TRBD1
CASSSRQGEGAKNIQYF
TGTGCCAGTAGTTCCCGACAGGGAGAGGGAGCCAAAAACATTCAGTACTTC
>TRBV29-1|NA|TRBJ2-7|NA
CSVGDRPYEQYF
TGCAGCGTCGGAGACAGACCCTACGAGCAGTACTTC
>TRBV28|many|TRBJ2-7|NA
CASSHQGFDEQYF
TGTGCCAGCAGCCATCAGGGGTTTGACGAGCAGTACTTC
>TRBV11-1|many|TRBJ2-1|NA
CASFGSSYNEQFF
TGTGCCAGCTTTGGTTCATCCTACAATGAGCAGTTCTTC
>TRBV6-1|many|TRBJ2-2|TRBD1
CASCRDSTRGELFF
TGTGCCAGCTGCAGGGACAGCACGAGGGGGGAGCTGTTTTTT
>TRBV5-1|many|TRBJ1-3|NA
CASSPKSAYSGNTIYF
TGCGCCAGCAGCCCGAAATCCGCATACTCTGGAAACACCATATATTTT
>TRBV20-1|many|TRBJ1-1|TRBD1
CSARTGGFEAFF
TGCAGTGCTAGGACAGGGGGCTTTGAAGCTTTCTTT
>TRBV28|NA|TRBJ2-2|NA
CASSFITEANTGELFF
TGTGCCAGCAGTTTTATAACCGAAGCGAACACCGGGGAGCTGTTTTTT
>TRBV5-6|NA|TRBJ2-7|TRBD2
CASISSGSSYEQYF
TGTGCCAGCATCAGCAGCGGGAGCTCCTACGAGCAGTACTTC
>TRBV20-1|many|TRBJ2-7|NA
CSASGSSYEQYF
TGCAGTGCTAGCGGCAGCTCCTACGAGCAGTACTTC
>TRBV7-9|few|TRBJ2-7|NA
CASRPTTGTYDEQYF
TGTGCCAGCAGGCCAACTACCGGGACTTACGACGAGCAGTACTTC
>TRBV28|few|TRBJ1-2|TRBD1
CASSFTGDGLYGYTF
TGTGCCAGCAGTTTTACAGGGGATGGTTTATATGGCTACACCTTC
>TRBV2|many|TRBJ2-7|NA
CASRVYEQYF
TGTGCCAGCAGGGTCTACGAGCAGTACTTC
>TRBV28|many|TRBJ2-7|NA
CASSSNMGAYEQYF
TGTGCCAGCAGTTCCAATATGGGGGCCTACGAGCAGTACTTC
>TRBV11-3|NA|TRBJ2-5|NA
CASSSLRGSPETQYF
TGTGCCAGCAGCTCCCTGAGGGGGTCTCCAGAGACCCAGTACTTC
>TRBV3-1|many|TRBJ1-4|NA
CASSRGDPTRRGEKLFF
TGTGCCAGCAGCCGAGGGGACCCAACTCGACGTGGTGAAAAACTGTTTTTT
>TRBV11-2|NA|TRBJ1-6|TRBD1
CASSIDRGRPPLHF
TGTGCCAGCAGCATAGACAGGGGAAGACCACCCCTCCACTTT
>TRBV7-2|many|TRBJ1-2|TRBD1
CASSLGQGGNYGYTF
TGTGCCAGCAGCTTAGGACAGGGGGGAAACTATGGCTACACCTTC
>TRBV19|few|TRBJ2-6|TRBD1
CASSKWDSLSNNGANVLTF
TGTGCCAGTAGTAAGTGGGACAGTTTATCGAACAATGGGGCCAACGTCCTGACTTTC
>TRBV3-1|NA|TRBJ2-7|NA
CASSPWASDYEQYF
TGTGCCAGCAGCCCTTGGGCTAGCGACTACGAGCAGTACTTC
>TRBV6-1|many|TRBJ1-2|NA
CASKKTRAGGYTF
TGTGCCAGCAAAAAAACCAGGGCCGGCGGCTACACCTTC
>TRBV6-1|many|TRBJ2-7|TRBD2
CASNRGTSETYEQYF
TGTGCCAGCAACCGAGGGACTAGCGAGACCTACGAGCAGTACTTC
>TRBV3-1|many|TRBJ2-1|NA
CASSQDSLSGSSYNEQFF
TGTGCCAGCAGCCAAGACTCGCTATCCGGGAGCTCCTACAATGAGCAGTTCTTC
>TRBV5-1|many|TRBJ2-3|TRBD2
CASSFSGGDTQYF
TGCGCCAGCAGCTTCTCGGGGGGGGATACGCAGTATTTT
>TRBV3-1|many|TRBJ2-1|TRBD2
CASSPEREEQFF
TGTGCCAGCAGCCCCGAGCGGGAAGAGCAGTTCTTC
>TRBV28|NA|TRBJ1-5|NA
CASREQGWQPQHF
TGTGCCAGCAGAGAACAGGGATGGCAGCCCCAGCATTTT
>TRBV3-1|many|TRBJ1-1|TRBD1
CASSHTQGLNTEAFF
TGTGCCAGCAGCCACACACAGGGGTTGAACACTGAAGCTTTCTTT
>TRBV3-1|NA|TRBJ2-7|NA
CASSHTATYEQYF
TGTGCCAGCAGCCATACGGCCACCTACGAGCAGTACTTC
>TRBV7-3|many|TRBJ2-5|NA
CASTPRDNQETQYF
TGTGCCAGCACCCCTAGGGACAATCAAGAGACCCAGTACTTC
>TRBV3-1|NA|TRBJ2-1|NA
CASSPRWSSYNEQFF
TGTGCCAGCAGCCCCCGCTGGTCCTCCTACAATGAGCAGTTCTTC
>TRBV19|NA|TRBJ2-2|NA
CASSIVGGGIIGTGELFF
TGTGCCAGTAGTATCGTAGGCGGCGGTATTATTGGCACCGGGGAGCTGTTTTTT
>TRBV6-1|many|TRBJ2-1|TRBD2
CASSRTSGPPNNEQFF
TGTGCCAGCAGTCGGACTAGCGGCCCACCAAACAATGAGCAGTTCTTC
>TRBV27|many|TRBJ1-1|NA
CASSIQGLRNTEAFF
TGTGCCAGCAGCATCCAGGGACTTAGGAACACTGAAGCTTTCTTT
>TRBV10-3|many|TRBJ2-2|NA
CAISENLSNTGELFF
TGTGCCATCAGTGAGAATCTATCGAACACCGGGGAGCTGTTTTTT
>TRBV15|few|TRBJ2-7|NA
CATSTLGSSYEQYF
TGTGCCACCAGCACCTTGGGGAGCTCCTACGAGCAGTACTTC
>TRBV14|many|TRBJ2-1|TRBD2
CASSQGALAGGLMGNEQFF
TGTGCCAGCAGCCAAGGGGCCCTGGCGGGAGGATTAATGGGCAATGAGCAGTTCTTC
>TRBV28|many|TRBJ1-4|NA
CASSGRGSNEKLFF
TGTGCCAGCAGCGGCAGGGGTTCTAATGAAAAACTGTTTTTT
>TRBV28|NA|TRBJ1-4|NA
CASSAQGAPNEKLFF
TGTGCCAGCAGCGCACAAGGAGCACCGAATGAAAAACTGTTTTTT
>TRBV2|many|TRBJ2-1|TRBD2
CASSEATGGTYNEQFF
TGTGCCAGCAGTGAGGCAACGGGGGGGACCTACAATGAGCAGTTCTTC